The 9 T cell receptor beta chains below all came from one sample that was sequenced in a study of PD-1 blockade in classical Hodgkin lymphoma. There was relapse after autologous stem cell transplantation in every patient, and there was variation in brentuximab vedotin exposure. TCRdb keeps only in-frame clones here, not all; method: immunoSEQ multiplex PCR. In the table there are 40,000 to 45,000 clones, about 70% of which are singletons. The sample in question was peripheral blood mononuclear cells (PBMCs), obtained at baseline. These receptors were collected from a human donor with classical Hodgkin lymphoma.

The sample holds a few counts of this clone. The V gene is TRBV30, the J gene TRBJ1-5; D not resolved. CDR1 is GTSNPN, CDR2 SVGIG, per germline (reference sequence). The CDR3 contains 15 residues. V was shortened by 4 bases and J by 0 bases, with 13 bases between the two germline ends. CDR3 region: CAWNPPIGSNQPQHF. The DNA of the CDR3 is TGTGCCTGGAACCCTCCAATCGGTAGCAATCAGCCCCAGCATTTT.

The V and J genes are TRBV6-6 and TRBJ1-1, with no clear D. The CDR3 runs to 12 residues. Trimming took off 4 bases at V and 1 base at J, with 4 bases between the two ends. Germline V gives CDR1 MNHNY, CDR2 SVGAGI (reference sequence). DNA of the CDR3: TGTGCCAGCAGTTGGGGGAACACTGAAGCTTTCTTT. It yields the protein CASSWGNTEAFF.

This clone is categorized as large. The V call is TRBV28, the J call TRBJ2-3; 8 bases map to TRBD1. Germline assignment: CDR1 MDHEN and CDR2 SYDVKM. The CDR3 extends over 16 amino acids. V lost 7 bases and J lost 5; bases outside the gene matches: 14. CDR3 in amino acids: CASNRGARRGQDTQYF. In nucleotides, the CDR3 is TGTGCCAGCAACAGGGGGGCGCGACGGGGGCAAGATACGCAGTATTTT.

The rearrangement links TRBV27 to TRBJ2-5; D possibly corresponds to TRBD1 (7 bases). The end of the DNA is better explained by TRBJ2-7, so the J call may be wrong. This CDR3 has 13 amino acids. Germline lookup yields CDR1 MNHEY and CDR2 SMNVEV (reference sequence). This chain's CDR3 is CASSLQGGYEQYF. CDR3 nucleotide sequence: TGTGCCAGCAGTTTGCAGGGGGGTTACGAGCAGTACTTC.

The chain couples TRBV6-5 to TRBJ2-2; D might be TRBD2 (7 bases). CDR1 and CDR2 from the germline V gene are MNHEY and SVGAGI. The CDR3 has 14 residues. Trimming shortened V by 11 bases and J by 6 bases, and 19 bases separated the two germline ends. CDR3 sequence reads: CASTRGGFPGELFF. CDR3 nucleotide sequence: TGTGCCTCCACAAGGGGGGGTTTCCCCGGGGAGCTGTTTTTT.

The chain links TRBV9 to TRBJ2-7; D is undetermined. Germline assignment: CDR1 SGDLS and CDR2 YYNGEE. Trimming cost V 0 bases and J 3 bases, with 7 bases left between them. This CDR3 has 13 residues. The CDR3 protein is CASSVAVGYEQYF. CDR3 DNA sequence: TGTGCCAGCAGCGTAGCTGTAGGCTACGAGCAGTACTTC.

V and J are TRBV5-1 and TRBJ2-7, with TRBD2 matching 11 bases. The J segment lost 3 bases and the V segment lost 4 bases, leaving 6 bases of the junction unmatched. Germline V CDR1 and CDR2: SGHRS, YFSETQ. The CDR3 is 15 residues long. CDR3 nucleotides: TGCGCCAGCAGCGCGACTAGCGGGACGGGCTACGAGCAGTACTTC. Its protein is CASSATSGTGYEQYF.

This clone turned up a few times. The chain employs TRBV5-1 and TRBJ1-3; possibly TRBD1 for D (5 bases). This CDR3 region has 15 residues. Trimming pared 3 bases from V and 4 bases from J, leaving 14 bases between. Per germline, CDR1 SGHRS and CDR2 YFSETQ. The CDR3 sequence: CASSSTAMRGNTIYF. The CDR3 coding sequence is TGCGCCAGCAGCTCGACAGCGATGAGGGGAAACACCATATATTTT.

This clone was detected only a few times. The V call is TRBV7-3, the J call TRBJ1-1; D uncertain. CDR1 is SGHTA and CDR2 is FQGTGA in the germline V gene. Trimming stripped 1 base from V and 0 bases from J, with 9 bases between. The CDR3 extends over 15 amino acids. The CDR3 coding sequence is TGTGCCAGCAGCTTAATCGCCTCGATGAACACTGAAGCTTTCTTT. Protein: CASSLIASMNTEAFF.